Sequencing of this TCR beta chain was carried out in a study of spatial heterogeneity in lung cancer. Study at large: Any follow-up PBMC samples that were available went on to be sequenced, and the median time to follow-up was roughly 2 years after resection.

The table lists this clonotype with a few counts. TCRdb fed the 5' RACE reads into MiXCR, producing one record per CDR3 protein. Of about 110,000 distinct CDR3 sequences detected, roughly 10% appear once; the ten largest clones hold approximately 24%. As to time point: blood at routine non-recurrence follow-up after resection. CDR1 and CDR2 (germline): SQVTM, ANQGSEA. Trimming cost V 1 base and J 3 bases; bases outside gene matches: 4. There are 15 residues in the CDR3. The rearrangement uses TRBV29-1 and TRBJ2-1; 9 positions match TRBD2. Source: PBMCs, taken at follow-up. The clonotype was recovered from a female donor with early-stage non-small cell lung cancer. The CDR3 here is CSVEGGLAHYNEQFF. CDR3 DNA: TGCAGCGTTGAAGGGGGACTAGCCCACTACAATGAGCAGTTCTTC.